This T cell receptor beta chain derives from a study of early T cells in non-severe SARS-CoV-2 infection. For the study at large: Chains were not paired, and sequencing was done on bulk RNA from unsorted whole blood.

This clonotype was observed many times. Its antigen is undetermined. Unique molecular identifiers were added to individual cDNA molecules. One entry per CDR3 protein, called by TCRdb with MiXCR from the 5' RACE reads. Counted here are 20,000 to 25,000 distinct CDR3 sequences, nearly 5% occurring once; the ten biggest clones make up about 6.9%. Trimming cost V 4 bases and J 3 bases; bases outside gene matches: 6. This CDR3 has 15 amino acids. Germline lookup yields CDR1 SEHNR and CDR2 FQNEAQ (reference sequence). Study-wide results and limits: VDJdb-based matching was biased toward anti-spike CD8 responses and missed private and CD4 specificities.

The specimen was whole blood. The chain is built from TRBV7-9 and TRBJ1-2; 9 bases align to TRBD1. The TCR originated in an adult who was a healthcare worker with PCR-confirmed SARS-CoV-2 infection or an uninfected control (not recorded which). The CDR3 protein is CASSSQGAVDYGYTF. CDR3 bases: TGTGCCAGCAGCTCACAGGGGGCGGTCGACTATGGCTACACCTTC.